This T cell receptor beta chain was profiled in a study of shared clonotypes between healthy human individuals. Study overall: Donors consisted of a couple of women and a few men between 18 and 49. Researchers assigned three CD4 naive, three CD4 memory, two CD8 naive and one CD8 memory plate to each donor.

Of note for this clone: The antigen remains unidentified. Different DNA sequences within this sample yield the same CDR3.

Germline CDR1 and CDR2: MNHNS and SASEGT. V dropped 6 bases and J dropped 2 bases, with 10 bases sitting between them. This CDR3 is built from 14 residues. Study-level findings and limits: Rarefaction curves obtained for sorted subsets showed sequencing incomplete despite large depth.

Splitting of each subset's genomic DNA was done evenly across several immunoSEQ plates. Assay: immunoSEQ multiplex PCR; the TCRdb copy retains only in-frame clones and omits some. Of some 650,000 clones listed, about 97% are singletons. What was sequenced was naive CD4+ T cells sorted from blood. Described subset: CD45RA+ positively selected. This chain uses TRBV6-1 with TRBJ2-2; D perhaps matches TRBD1 (5 bases). This clonotype originated in a woman in her 30s in good health. The CDR3 spells CASSSRTNTGELFF. The CDR3 region has the DNA TGTGCCAGCAGCTCCCGGACAAACACCGGGGAGCTGTTTTTT.